This T cell receptor (beta chain) emerged from a study of blood T cell repertoires in COVID-19. This CDR3 region has 10 residues. The germline CDR1 and CDR2 sequences are SGDLS and YYNGEE. V was trimmed by 0 bases and J by 11 bases, leaving 5 bases between them. Produced via immunoSEQ multiplex PCR; TCRdb's table is partial and in-frame only. The repertoire has 150,000 to 200,000 clones, 90% to 95% of them found once; the top ten carry around 2%. Material: peripheral blood. The receptor's source is a woman in her sixties or seventies with COVID-19, enrolled during active disease. The genes are TRBV9 and TRBJ1-1; D gene unclear. The CDR3 coding sequence is TGTGCCAGCAGCGTAGGGGCTGCTTTCTTT. It is translated as CASSVGAAFF.